The rows below give T cell receptor beta chains drawn from one sample of a study of T cell repertoires in cytomegalovirus infection. One entry per CDR3 protein results from TCRdb running MiXCR on the reads. The sample includes around 800,000 distinct CDR3 sequences, 30% to 35% of them seen just once. These TCRs' antigens remain unknown. The sample in question was cultured CD8+ T cells from PBMCs, obtained from culture after CMV antigen stimulation. These TCRs come from a human donor in good health (CMV status not recorded). Some clones in this sample may be carry-over from other donors' samples. Each CDR3 is given with its conserved first and last residue. D genes are given only for firm matches. Size tells how often a clone was seen (once, few, many) or the class of an expanded clone, and some rows leave it out.

v_call	j_call	cdr3_length	d_call	clone_size	cdr3_nt	cdr3_aa
TRBV6-1	TRBJ2-6	13	-	-	TGCCAACCTTGGGGGCCTGGGGCCAACGTCCTGACTTTC	CQPWGPGANVLTF
TRBV27	TRBJ1-2	12	TRBD1	few	TGTGCCAGCAAGGAGGGGGCCTATGGCTACACCTTC	CASKEGAYGYTF
TRBV7-9	TRBJ2-6	15	TRBD1	-	TGTGCACGGGGACAGGGCCTCTCTGGGGCCAACGTCCTGACTTTC	CARGQGLSGANVLTF
TRBV6-1	TRBJ2-1	17	-	few	TGTGCCAGCAGTGAGTTGGATGTTACTTTCTCCTACAATGAGCAGTTCTTC	CASSELDVTFSYNEQFF
TRBV7-9	TRBJ1-4	11	-	few	TGTGCCAGCAGCTCGGTTGAAAAACTGTTTTTT	CASSSVEKLFF
TRBV10-2	TRBJ2-3	15	-	few	TGCGCCAGCAGTCCGTCGGACTTGCCCGCAGATACGCAGTATTTT	CASSPSDLPADTQYF
TRBV7-6	TRBJ2-2	16	TRBD2	many	TGTGCCAGCAGCTTAGGGGCGGGGGGCCCACCCGGGGAGCTGTTTTTT	CASSLGAGGPPGELFF
TRBV19	TRBJ2-1	15	TRBD2	few	TGTGCCAGTAGTAATAGCGGGGGATTAGGCAATGAGCAGTTCTTC	CASSNSGGLGNEQFF
TRBV7-7	TRBJ2-1	15	-	-	TGTGCTAGCAGCTTAGAGAAGGGCGGAAGAAATGAGCAGTTCTTC	CASSLEKGGRNEQFF
TRBV20-1	TRBJ2-5	14	-	few	TGCAGTGCCCCTTACTCGGGTACTAAAGAGACCCAGTACTTC	CSAPYSGTKETQYF
TRBV4-1	TRBJ2-7	15	-	-	TGCGCCAGCAGCCAAGATCCGCCAGGGGACTACGAGCAGTACTTC	CASSQDPPGDYEQYF
TRBV7-8	TRBJ2-1	17	TRBD2	-	TGTGCCAGCAGCCGGACTAGCGGGGGAACCTCCTACAATGAGCAGTTCTTC	CASSRTSGGTSYNEQFF
TRBV11-3	TRBJ1-1	13	TRBD1	few	TGTGCCAGCAGCTTAGATTGGGACAGTGAAGCTTTCTTT	CASSLDWDSEAFF
TRBV12-5	TRBJ1-5	11	-	many	TGTGCTAGTGGTTTGGTACAGCCCCAGCATTTT	CASGLVQPQHF
TRBV6-2/TRBV6-3	TRBJ2-4	12	-	-	TGTGCCAGCGGACTGGGCAAAAACATTCAGTACTTC	CASGLGKNIQYF
TRBV19	TRBJ1-1	13	-	-	TGTGCCAGTAGTGAGGGACATCCGTATGAAGCTTTCTTT	CASSEGHPYEAFF
TRBV6-2/TRBV6-3	TRBJ1-5	14	TRBD1	-	TGTGCCAGCAGTATCGACAGGGACAATCAGCCCCAGCATTTT	CASSIDRDNQPQHF
TRBV4-1	TRBJ2-1	17	TRBD2	few	TGCGCCAGCAGCTCATACGCGGGACTAGCGCGTGACAATGAGCAGTTCTTC	CASSSYAGLARDNEQFF
TRBV7-2	TRBJ2-3	15	-	-	TGTGCCAGCAGCTTAAGGGCTCCAACTACAGATACGCAGTATTTT	CASSLRAPTTDTQYF
TRBV18	TRBJ2-5	16	-	-	TGTGCCAGCTCACCCCTTTACGAGGGCCACCAAGAGACCCAGTACTTC	CASSPLYEGHQETQYF
TRBV12-3/TRBV12-4	TRBJ1-4	11	-	few	TGTGCCAGCAGTTCTGCCGGACAGAAGATTTTT	CASSSAGQKIF
TRBV7-6	TRBJ1-2	17	TRBD1	many	TGTGCCAGCAGCTTAGCCGGGACAGGGGGCTCTATGTATGGCTACACCTTC	CASSLAGTGGSMYGYTF
TRBV27	TRBJ2-5	13	TRBD2	few	TGTGCCAGCAGTTTAGGGAGGGGAAAGACCCAGTACTTC	CASSLGRGKTQYF
TRBV12-3/TRBV12-4	TRBJ2-1	13	-	-	TGTGCCAGCGGCGCCCCGGCAGGGCATGAGCAGTTCTTC	CASGAPAGHEQFF
TRBV7-8	TRBJ1-1	11	-	many	TGTGCCAGCAGCGCGACCGGAGAAGCTTTCTTT	CASSATGEAFF
TRBV15	TRBJ1-1	13	-	-	TGTGCCACCAGCATTCGGGGAAGCACTGAAGCTTTCTTT	CATSIRGSTEAFF
TRBV7-8	TRBJ2-4	17	-	many	TGTGCCAGCAGCTTAGTCGGCGGGGCGGGGATAAAAAACATTCAGTACTTC	CASSLVGGAGIKNIQYF
TRBV5-4	TRBJ2-1	15	TRBD1	-	TGTGCCAGCAGCTTGGCCCGGACAGGGACGAGTGAGCAGTTCTTC	CASSLARTGTSEQFF
TRBV12-3/TRBV12-4	TRBJ2-5	15	TRBD2	-	TGTGCCAGCAGCCAAACTAGCGGGGGGGTCGAGACCCAGTACTTC	CASSQTSGGVETQYF
TRBV27	TRBJ2-1	14	TRBD1	-	TGTGCCAGCAGCCGGGACAGGGCTGACAATGAGCAGTTCTTC	CASSRDRADNEQFF
TRBV6-2/TRBV6-3	TRBJ2-1	15	-	many	TGTGCCAGCAGTTACTCGACCCAGGGTTCCAATGAGCAGTTCTTC	CASSYSTQGSNEQFF
TRBV6-5	TRBJ1-1	12	-	-	TGTGCCAGCACCTCGGCAGAGGCTGAAGCTTTCTTT	CASTSAEAEAFF
TRBV7-9	TRBJ2-1	14	-	-	TGTGCCGGGGCCGGATCTAACTCCTACAATGAGCAGTTCTTC	CAGAGSNSYNEQFF
TRBV7-8	TRBJ2-2	14	-	few	TGTGCCAGCAGCTTAGGTTTTCTCACCGGGGAGCTGTTTTTT	CASSLGFLTGELFF
TRBV7-6	TRBJ2-3	15	TRBD2	many	TGTGCCAGCAGCTTATGGGGGGGAGGAACAGATACGCAGTATTTT	CASSLWGGGTDTQYF
TRBV6-8	TRBJ2-2	15	-	few	TGTGCCAGCAGTTACTCGGATCCTCTTCCCGGGGAGCTGTTTTTT	CASSYSDPLPGELFF
TRBV5-6	TRBJ1-2	13	TRBD1	-	TGTGCCAGCAGGGTCGACAGGGGCTATGGCTACACCTTC	CASRVDRGYGYTF
TRBV6-5	TRBJ2-5	14	TRBD2	few	TGTGCCAGCAGCCCCACTAGCGGGGCCGAGACCCAGTACTTC	CASSPTSGAETQYF
TRBV7-9	TRBJ1-1	13	-	-	TGTGCCAGCAGCCCAGGCGCGAGCACTGAAGCTTTCTTT	CASSPGASTEAFF
TRBV19	TRBJ2-2	15	-	-	TGTGCCAGTAGTATGACACGTCCGAACACCGGGGAGCTGTTTTTT	CASSMTRPNTGELFF
TRBV7-2	TRBJ1-1	15	-	many	TGTGCCAGCAGCGGTGACACCTATTCGGGCACTGAAGCTTTCTTT	CASSGDTYSGTEAFF
TRBV7-9	TRBJ2-2	15	-	-	TGTGCCAGCAGCCACCGACAAGCGAACACCGGGGAGCTGTTTTTT	CASSHRQANTGELFF
TRBV28	TRBJ2-1	13	-	once	TGTGCCAGCAGTATTCCGACGTGGACTGAGCAGTTCTTC	CASSIPTWTEQFF
TRBV6-5	TRBJ1-6	15	-	-	TGTGCCAGCAGTTACGGAAAGGGTCGGGATTCACCCCTCCACTTT	CASSYGKGRDSPLHF
TRBV27	TRBJ1-1	15	TRBD1	-	TGTGCCAGCAGTTTATCACCACAGGGGTACACTGAAGCTTTCTTT	CASSLSPQGYTEAFF
TRBV6-2/TRBV6-3	TRBJ1-1	15	-	-	TGTGCCAGCAGTTACTTGGGAATTGGGGTAACTGAAGCTTTCTTT	CASSYLGIGVTEAFF
TRBV28	TRBJ2-1	17	-	-	TGTGCCAGCAGTTTTCCCCCTCGGGCGAGCTCATACAATGAGCAGTTCTTC	CASSFPPRASSYNEQFF
TRBV4-1	TRBJ2-7	15	-	once	TGCGCCAGCAGCCAAGTAAAGGGGGGGGGCTACGAGCAGTACTTC	CASSQVKGGGYEQYF
TRBV9	TRBJ2-7	15	-	-	TGTGCCAGCAGCGTAAAGCCGGGTCCCTACTACGAGCAGTACTTC	CASSVKPGPYYEQYF